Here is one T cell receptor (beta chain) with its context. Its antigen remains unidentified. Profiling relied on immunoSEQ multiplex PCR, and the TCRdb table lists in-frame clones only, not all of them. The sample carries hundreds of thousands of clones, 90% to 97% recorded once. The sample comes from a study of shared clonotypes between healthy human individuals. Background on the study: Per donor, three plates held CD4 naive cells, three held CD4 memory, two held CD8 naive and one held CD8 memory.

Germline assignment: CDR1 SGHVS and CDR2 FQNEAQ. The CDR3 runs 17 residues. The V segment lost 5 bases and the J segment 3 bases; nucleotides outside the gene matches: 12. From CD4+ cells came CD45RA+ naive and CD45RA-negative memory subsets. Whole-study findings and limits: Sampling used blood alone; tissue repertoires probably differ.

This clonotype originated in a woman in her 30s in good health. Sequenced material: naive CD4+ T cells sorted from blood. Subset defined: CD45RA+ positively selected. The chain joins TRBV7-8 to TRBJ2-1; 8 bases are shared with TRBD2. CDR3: CASSIMLLAEIYNEQFF. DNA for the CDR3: TGTGCCAGCAGCATCATGTTACTAGCGGAGATCTACAATGAGCAGTTCTTC.